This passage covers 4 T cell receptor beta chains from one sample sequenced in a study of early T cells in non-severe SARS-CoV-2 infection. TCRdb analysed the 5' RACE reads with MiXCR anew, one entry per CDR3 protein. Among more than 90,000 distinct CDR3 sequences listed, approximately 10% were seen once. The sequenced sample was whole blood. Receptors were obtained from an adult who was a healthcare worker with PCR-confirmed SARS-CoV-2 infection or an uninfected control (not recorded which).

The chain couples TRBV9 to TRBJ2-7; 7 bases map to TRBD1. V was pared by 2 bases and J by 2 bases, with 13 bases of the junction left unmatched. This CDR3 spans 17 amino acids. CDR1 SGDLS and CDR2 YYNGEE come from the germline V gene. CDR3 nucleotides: TGTGCCAGCAGCGTCGGACAGGCCCCTTCAACGCCCTACGAGCAGTACTTC. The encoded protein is CASSVGQAPSTPYEQYF.

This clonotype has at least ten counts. DNA of the CDR3: TGTGCCAGCAGCTTAAGGACAGGCTACCAAGAGACCCAGTACTTC. This translates into CASSLRTGYQETQYF. V and J are TRBV7-3 and TRBJ2-5, with TRBD1 matching over 7 bases. Germline assignment: CDR1 SGHTA and CDR2 FQGTGA. CDR3 length: 15 residues. J gave up 0 bases and V 1 base, and 2 bases lay outside the gene matches.

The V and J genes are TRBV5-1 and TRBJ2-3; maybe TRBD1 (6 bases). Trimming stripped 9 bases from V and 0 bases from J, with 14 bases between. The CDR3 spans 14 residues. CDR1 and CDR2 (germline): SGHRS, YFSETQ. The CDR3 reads CATHSGESTDTQYF. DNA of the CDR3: TGCGCCACCCATTCAGGGGAAAGCACAGATACGCAGTATTTT.

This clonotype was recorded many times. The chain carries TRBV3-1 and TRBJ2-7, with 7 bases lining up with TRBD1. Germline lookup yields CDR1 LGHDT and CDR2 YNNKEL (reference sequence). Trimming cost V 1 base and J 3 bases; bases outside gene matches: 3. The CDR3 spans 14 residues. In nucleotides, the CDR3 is TGTGCCAGCAGCCAAGGGACAGGCTTCTACGAGCAGTACTTC. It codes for CASSQGTGFYEQYF.